Detailed here is one T cell receptor beta chain. The antigen is undetermined. The CDR3 is 16 amino acids. J lost 2 bases, V lost 7 bases, and 8 bases had no gene match. In germline, CDR1 is MNHEY, CDR2 SMNVEV (reference sequence). From the reads, TCRdb called clonotypes with MiXCR, one entry per CDR3 protein. The profile shows a few hundred thousand distinct CDR3 sequences, 15% to 20% of them singletons. The data stem from a study of T cell repertoires in cytomegalovirus infection. Regarding the study as a whole: The ex vivo response was dominated by HLA-C-restricted CMV-specific TCR beta clonotypes.

Sequencing was performed on PBMCs. The receptor's source is a human donor in good health (CMV status not recorded). Some clones in this sample may be carry-over from other donors' samples. The chain couples TRBV27 to TRBJ2-1; 10 bases are shared with TRBD2. The CDR3 DNA reads as TGTGCCAGCATTCACACTAGCGGGAACACCTACAATGAGCAGTTCTTC. Protein sequence: CASIHTSGNTYNEQFF.